The 4 T cell receptor beta chains below come from one sample, sequenced in a study of cytomegalovirus exposure and HLA in healthy donors. In the PCR, 60 Vbeta and 13 Jbeta primers were used. Profiling relied on immunoSEQ multiplex PCR, and the TCRdb table lists in-frame clones only, not all of them. The sample gives about 160,000 clones, around 72% of which show up once; 7% to 7.5% is in the top ten. Sequenced material: PBMCs. All receptors derive from a middle-aged man in good health and CMV-seropositive.

The gene calls are TRBV7-2 and TRBJ2-1; 13 positions agree with TRBD2. The V segment lost 4 bases and the J segment 5 bases; nucleotides outside the gene matches: 5. The CDR3 covers 16 residues. Per germline, CDR1 SGHTA and CDR2 FQGNSA. CDR3 region: CASSSAGTSGDNEQFF. The CDR3 bases are TGTGCCAGCAGCTCGGCGGGGACTAGCGGGGACAATGAGCAGTTCTTC.

The chain is built from TRBV29-1 and TRBJ2-3; TRBD2 matches 8 bases. This CDR3 contains 14 residues. The germline V gene has CDR1 SQVTM and CDR2 ANQGSEA. With 6 bases clipped from V and 2 bases from J, the junction kept 7 bases outside the gene matches. The CDR3 bases are TGCAGCGTCCGAGCGGGGGCCTACACAGATACGCAGTATTTT. Translated: CSVRAGAYTDTQYF.

The gene calls are TRBV6-6 and TRBJ2-5; D not resolved. V lost 2 bases, J lost 2 bases, and 3 bases lay in between. The CDR3 extends over 12 amino acids. The germline gives CDR1 MNHNY, CDR2 SVGAGI (reference sequence). In DNA form, the CDR3 reads TGTGCCAGCAGTTACCCGCAAGAGACCCAGTACTTC. Its protein is CASSYPQETQYF.

The chain joins TRBV9 to TRBJ1-6; 9 bases agree with TRBD1. This CDR3 region has 14 residues. With 1 base clipped from V and 7 bases from J, the junction kept 0 bases outside the gene matches. Germline V gene data show CDR1 as SGDLS and CDR2 as YYNGEE. The CDR3 is CASSVTGGNSPLHF. The DNA for the CDR3 is TGTGCCAGCAGCGTAACAGGGGGCAATTCACCCCTCCACTTT.